The sequence of this T cell receptor (beta chain) was determined in a study of shared clonotypes between healthy human individuals. The CDR3 extends over 17 amino acids. V was shortened by 5 bases and J by 5 bases, with 24 bases between the two germline ends. Germline V gene sequence: CDR1 LNHDA, CDR2 SQIVND (reference sequence). There are a few counts of this clone. Sequenced by immunoSEQ multiplex PCR; TCRdb stores in-frame clones only, minus some. Altogether around 1,100,000 clones are present, 70% to 85% being singletons, with the ten largest covering more than 0.85%. The material sequenced was memory CD4+ T cells from PBMCs. The subset: CD45RA-negative fraction. This receptor was identified in a man younger than 35 in good health. Some clones in this sample may be carry-over from other donors' samples. The chain recombines TRBV19 with TRBJ1-1, with D perhaps matching TRBD1 (5 bases). The CDR3: CASSQRAGRNPRTEAFF. DNA for the CDR3: TGTGCCAGTAGTCAGAGGGCGGGGCGTAATCCGAGGACTGAAGCTTTCTTT. The full variable domain, completed using reference TRBV19 and TRBJ1-1, is DGGITQSPKYLFRKEGQNVTLSCEQNLNHDAMYWYRQDPGQGLRLIYYSQIVNDFQKGDIAEGYSVSREKKESFPLTVTSAQKNPTAFYLCASSQRAGRNPRTEAFFGQGTRLTVV.